A selection of T cell receptor beta chains follows, all from one sample in a study of metastatic and nonmetastatic thyroid tumors. Via MiXCR, TCRdb re-called the PCR reads. The top ten hold around 25% of the sample, which has about 40,000 clones, more than 9.5% seen once. Sequenced input: blood. These receptors all come from a female donor with papillary thyroid cancer or a benign thyroid nodule (not recorded which). Some clones in this sample may be carry-over from other donors' samples. The CDR3 runs from the conserved cysteine through the conserved F or W. D genes are given only for firm matches. Rows give clone size only sometimes, using once, few, many, or a class for an expanded clone.

j_call	v_call	cdr3_length	d_call	clone_size	cdr3_nt	cdr3_aa
TRBJ1-3	TRBV4-1	15	-	many	TGCGCCAGCAGCTCCGTTAGGGACTCTGGAAACACCATATATTTT	CASSSVRDSGNTIYF
TRBJ2-7	TRBV6-7	13	-	many	TGTGCCAGCACCAAAGGGCTAAGTTACGAGCAGTACTTC	CASTKGLSYEQYF
TRBJ1-6	TRBV20-1	14	-	many	TGCAGTGCCCGCCCCGGGACGGTGAATTCACCCCTCCACTTT	CSARPGTVNSPLHF
TRBJ2-1	TRBV11-1	16	TRBD2	many	TGTGCCAGCAGCCCGGGGGGGCATCCCTCCTACAATGAGCAGTTCTTC	CASSPGGHPSYNEQFF
TRBJ2-7	TRBV5-1	17	TRBD2	-	TGCGCCAACAGCCCGTACGTGGTAGCGGGACTCTCCTACGAGCAGTACTTC	CANSPYVVAGLSYEQYF
TRBJ2-2	TRBV6-2/TRBV6-3	13	-	few	TGCGCCAGCTCTTTACAGGGGACCGGGGGGCTGTTTTTT	CASSLQGTGGLFF
TRBJ2-2	TRBV7-8	17	TRBD2	many	TGTGCCAGCAGCTTGAACCACCCGGGACTAGCCACCGGGGAGCTGTTTTTT	CASSLNHPGLATGELFF
TRBJ1-1	TRBV4-1	15	-	many	TGCGCCAGCAGCCAAGATCCGACACCAAACACTGAAGCTTTCTTT	CASSQDPTPNTEAFF
TRBJ2-3	TRBV10-2	12	-	many	TGCGCCAGCAGTGAGTTTGCAGATACGCAGTATTTT	CASSEFADTQYF
TRBJ2-7	TRBV5-1	14	TRBD2	many	TGCGCCAGCAGCAGCTCGGGAGGGGGATACGAGCAGTACTTC	CASSSSGGGYEQYF
TRBJ1-2	TRBV29-1	14	TRBD1	many	TGCAGCGTTGAATTGTGGCAGGGGGCCTATGGCTACACCTTC	CSVELWQGAYGYTF
TRBJ1-1	TRBV20-1	14	TRBD1	many	TGCAGTGCGGCAGACAGGGGAATGAACACTGAAGCTTTCTTT	CSAADRGMNTEAFF
TRBJ2-7	TRBV9	15	TRBD2	many	TGTGCCAGCAGCGCAGGACTAGCGGGATCTTACGAGCAGTACTTC	CASSAGLAGSYEQYF
TRBJ2-1	TRBV6-2/TRBV6-3	17	TRBD2	-	TGTGCCAGCAGTTACTCCCCTACTAGCGTAATCTACAATGAGCAGTCCTTC	CASSYSPTSVIYNEQSF
TRBJ2-7	TRBV28	16	TRBD1	many	TGTGCCAGCACCCCCCTCAGGGGGCCACGTGCCTACGAGCAGTACTTC	CASTPLRGPRAYEQYF
TRBJ1-1	TRBV2	15	-	many	TGTGCCAGCAGTGACCTAGGGGTTCGGAACACTGAAGCTTTCTTT	CASSDLGVRNTEAFF
TRBJ2-7	TRBV24-1	14	TRBD1	many	TGTGCCACCAGTGATTTCGGACAGGGGAACGAGCAGTACTTC	CATSDFGQGNEQYF
TRBJ2-1	TRBV7-9	15	TRBD2	many	TGTGCCAGCAGCTCGACTAGCGGCTCCTACAATGAGCAGTTCTTC	CASSSTSGSYNEQFF
TRBJ2-7	TRBV2	16	TRBD2	-	TGTGCCAGCAGATGCAGCGGACTAGCGGGCCCAGGGGAGCAGTACTTC	CASRCSGLAGPGEQYF
TRBJ2-3	TRBV6-1	14	-	many	TGTGCCAGCAGTGAAGTCATGCGGCAGGGTACGCAGTATTTT	CASSEVMRQGTQYF
TRBJ2-1	TRBV15	16	TRBD2	many	TGTGCCACCAGCAGACCGCGGACTAGCGGGCCCAATGAGCAGTTCTTC	CATSRPRTSGPNEQFF
TRBJ2-1	TRBV2	13	-	many	TGTGCCAGCGCCCTAGGGGCGGACAATGAGCAGTTCTTC	CASALGADNEQFF
TRBJ2-2	TRBV20-1	13	-	-	TGCAGTGCTAGACAGGAGAACACCGGGGAGCTGTTTTTT	CSARQENTGELFF
TRBJ2-7	TRBV12-3/TRBV12-4	15	TRBD1	medium-sized	TGTGCCAGCAGTTTATCGGGACAGAACCTCTACGAGCAGTACTTC	CASSLSGQNLYEQYF
TRBJ1-2	TRBV24-1	15	-	many	TGTGCCACCAGTGACCGAAGGGGGGGGGACTATGGCTACACCTTC	CATSDRRGGDYGYTF
TRBJ2-5	TRBV5-4	14	TRBD2	few	TGTGCCAGCAGCCAGGGACTAGATGGAGAGACCCAGTACTTC	CASSQGLDGETQYF
TRBJ1-2	TRBV2	14	TRBD1	-	TGTGCCAGCAGTTTGCACAGGGGCAACTATGGCTACACCTTC	CASSLHRGNYGYTF
TRBJ2-7	TRBV28	16	TRBD2	medium-sized	TGTGCCAGCAGTCCATGGACTAGCGGGACCCAATACGAGCAGTACTTC	CASSPWTSGTQYEQYF
TRBJ1-1	TRBV2	15	-	many	TGTGCCAGCAGTGACGCGCGCGGGGGGTATCCTGAAGCTTTCTTT	CASSDARGGYPEAFF
TRBJ2-1	TRBV11-3	14	-	few	TGTGTCAGCAGCTTAGCGGTGGGGGCCAATGAACAGTTCTTC	CVSSLAVGANEQFF
TRBJ2-7	TRBV19	17	-	many	TGTGCCAGTAGTGAGAGGGCGGGACTCATATTATCCTACGAGCAGTACTTC	CASSERAGLILSYEQYF
TRBJ2-1	TRBV11-2	16	TRBD2	few	TGTGCCGGCAGTTCGGGACTAGCGGGAGGGGTCGTTGAGCAGTTCTTC	CAGSSGLAGGVVEQFF
TRBJ1-4	TRBV20-1	14	-	many	TGCAGTGCTGCCACAGGGACAACTAATGAAAAACTGTTTTTT	CSAATGTTNEKLFF
TRBJ1-2	TRBV20-1	12	-	many	TGCAGTGCTAGCACAGTCCTAGGGGGCTACACCTTC	CSASTVLGGYTF
TRBJ2-2	TRBV5-1	17	TRBD2	many	TGCGCCAGCAGCTTGGCGGGACTAGCGGGAGGGTCCGGGGAGCTGTTTTTT	CASSLAGLAGGSGELFF
TRBJ2-1	TRBV24-1	16	TRBD2	many	TGTGCCACCAGTGATTCTAGCGGGAGCCTCTCCAATGAGCAGTTCTTC	CATSDSSGSLSNEQFF
TRBJ2-7	TRBV12-3/TRBV12-4	16	-	few	TGTGCCAGCAGTTTATCCCATGCCGGCAGTGCCTACGAGCAGTACTTC	CASSLSHAGSAYEQYF
TRBJ2-7	TRBV20-1	14	-	many	TGCAGTGCTCCCGGGGCACTAGGCTCCTACGAGCAGTACTTC	CSAPGALGSYEQYF
TRBJ2-7	TRBV19	13	TRBD1	many	TGTGCCAGTAGTATTCAGGGGGCTTACGAGCAGTACTTC	CASSIQGAYEQYF
TRBJ1-5	TRBV19	15	-	many	TGTGCCAGTAGTAGCGTTCGGGAAGGAGAACAGCCCCAGCATTTT	CASSSVREGEQPQHF
TRBJ2-1	TRBV6-1	17	TRBD2	-	TGTGCCAGCAGTGGCCGGTGTCTCAGTGGGAGGGTCGATGAGCAGTTCTTC	CASSGRCLSGRVDEQFF
TRBJ2-7	TRBV4-1	18	TRBD2	medium-sized	TGCGCCAGCAGCCAAGATCGGGCTAGCGCGGGAGAATCCTACGAGCAGTACTTC	CASSQDRASAGESYEQYF
TRBJ2-7	TRBV6-1	14	TRBD1	many	TGTGCCAGCAGCCGAAGGGACAGGGAGAACGAGCAGTACTTC	CASSRRDRENEQYF
TRBJ2-7	TRBV28	15	-	few	TGTGCCAGCAGTTTTGGGGGTTCGCGCTCCTACGAGCAGTACTTC	CASSFGGSRSYEQYF
TRBJ1-5	TRBV4-1	15	-	-	TGCGCCAGCAGCCAAGTTCAGACCCTCCATCAGCCCCAGCATTTT	CASSQVQTLHQPQHF
TRBJ2-2	TRBV6-1	14	-	-	TGTGCCAGCAGTTGGCGGACAGATACCGGGGATCTGTTTTTT	CASSWRTDTGDLFF
TRBJ2-7	TRBV20-1	13	TRBD1	-	TGCAGTCTTGGACAGGGACTTACCTACGAGCAGTACTTC	CSLGQGLTYEQYF